This T cell receptor (beta chain) was identified during a study of T cells after yellow fever vaccination (dated by TCRdb to between 2018 and 2020). General notes on the study: The SMART-Seq v4 Ultra Low Input RNA kit was used to prepare libraries from fractions with low cell numbers. To follow T-cell clones before and after both primary and booster YFV17D yellow fever vaccination, bulk TCR alpha and beta repertoires underwent longitudinal sequencing. Bulk PBMC replicates and cell subsets were isolated from blood drawn at multiple timepoints before and after both primary and secondary immunization. Two healthy male donors made up the cohort, one aged 18 to 29 years and the other aged 30 to 40 years.

General study outcomes and caveats: After the booster, most of the clones that had expanded following primary vaccination were detected again (roughly 97% of CD4 and around nine tenths of CD8), which suggests that memory was broadly maintained. FACS-sorted repertoires could contain abundant contaminating clonotypes from the bulk population, so computational filtering was required. The secondary T-cell response was weaker than the primary response but faster, peaking on day 5 instead of day 15. A small fraction of clonotypes showed up in both the CD4 and CD8 compartments, probably as a result of convergent recombination. Because the study included only a couple of donors, the extent to which the findings can be generalized is limited.

This clonotype was counted at least ten times. Its antigen is still unknown. No base quality information exists; no much larger clone differs at one position. Sample treatment or condition, as interpreted from the label and publication: live attenuated yellow fever vaccine strain. PBMCs were isolated from peripheral blood using a standard Ficoll-Paque protocol. CD4 and CD8 T-cell fractions were isolated with Dynabeads CD4 and CD8 positive selection kits. TriZol was used to extract RNA from bulk PBMCs, from CD4 and CD8 fractions, and from dextramer-positive and dextramer-negative fractions. V is pared back by 3 bases and J by 5 bases, with 20 bases lying between the germline termini. Based on the germline V gene, the CDR1 and CDR2 sequences are SGHAT and FQNNGV. Measured from the cysteine to the phenylalanine, the CDR3 is 17 residues long. Just the 51-base CDR3 DNA is kept, in frame starting at base 1.

TCR cDNA was synthesized by 5'RACE template switching, through which a universal primer site and unique molecular identifiers were introduced. Priming for cDNA synthesis came from both the TCR alpha and TCR beta constant segments. Two PCR steps were used to amplify libraries, with sample barcodes and sequencing adapters being added in the second step. Sequencing of libraries was performed on Illumina HiSeq 2500 (2x100 bp) or NovaSeq (2x150 bp). Turning to the authors' computational methods: Demultiplexing of reads and collapsing into UMI consensus sequences were performed with MIGEC, and V(D)J alignment was carried out with MiXCR. Using edgeR on replicate PBMC samples, clonotypes were called vaccine-responding if FDR was below 0.01 and the log2 fold change was above 5 up to day 15. Each bulk clonotype was labeled CD4 or CD8 based on which sequenced repertoire, CD4 or CD8, contained the clonotype at higher abundance. The public reads were run again by TCRdb, first through fastp at Q25 and then through MiXCR, and only productive beta chains were kept. Every distinct CDR3 protein forms one entry, paired with its most common genes and DNA. For this entry, the V and J calls and clone size follow TCRdb and not the study's own pipeline. This sample has 60,000 to 85,000 distinct CDR3 sequences in its table, and approximately 7% of those were observed once. In total, the top ten clones hold 35% of the sample.

The sample in question was CD8+ T cells sorted from PBMCs, obtained 5 days after the first yellow fever vaccination. This TCR derives from a man aged 18 to 35 who received the YFV17D yellow fever vaccine. The sequence is built from TRBV11-2 and TRBJ2-1; too little of a D gene remains to name it. The DNA reads as follows: TGTGCCAGCAGCTTTGGTTCTGCACTCCGAACCGACAATGAGCAGTTCTTC. Translated, this is CASSFGSALRTDNEQFF.